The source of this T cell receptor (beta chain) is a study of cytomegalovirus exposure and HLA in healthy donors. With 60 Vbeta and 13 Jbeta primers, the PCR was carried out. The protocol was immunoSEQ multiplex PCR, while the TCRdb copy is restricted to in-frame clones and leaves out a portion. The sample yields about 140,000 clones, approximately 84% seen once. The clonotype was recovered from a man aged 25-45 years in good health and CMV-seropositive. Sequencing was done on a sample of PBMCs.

This chain's CDR3 is CASSAGGAFF. CDR3 sequence (DNA): TGTGCCAGCAGTGCCGGAGGAGCTTTCTTT. J is TRBJ1-1 and V is TRBV6-1, with D hard to call. The length of the CDR3 is 10 residues. Germline V gene data show CDR1 as MNHNS and CDR2 as SASEGT. The germline V and J ends were trimmed by 4 bases and 10 bases, with 7 bases remaining between them.